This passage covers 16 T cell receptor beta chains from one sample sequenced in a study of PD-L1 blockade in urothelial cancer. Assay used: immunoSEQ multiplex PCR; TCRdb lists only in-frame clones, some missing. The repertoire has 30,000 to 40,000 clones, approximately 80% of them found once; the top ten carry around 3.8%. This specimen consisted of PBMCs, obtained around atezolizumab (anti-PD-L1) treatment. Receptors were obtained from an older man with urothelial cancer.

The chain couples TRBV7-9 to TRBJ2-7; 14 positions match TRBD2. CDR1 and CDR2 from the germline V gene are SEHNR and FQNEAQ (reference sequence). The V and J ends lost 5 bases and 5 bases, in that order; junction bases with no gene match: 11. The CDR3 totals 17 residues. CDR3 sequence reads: CASSPRLAGGPGDEQYF. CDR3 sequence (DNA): TGTGCCAGCAGCCCCAGACTAGCGGGAGGGCCGGGCGACGAGCAGTACTTC.

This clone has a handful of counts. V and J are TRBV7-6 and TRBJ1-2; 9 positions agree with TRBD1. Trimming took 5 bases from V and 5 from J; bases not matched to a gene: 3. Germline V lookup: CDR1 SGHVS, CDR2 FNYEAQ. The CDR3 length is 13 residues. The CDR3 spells CASSQGQGYGYTF. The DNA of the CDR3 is TGTGCCAGCAGCCAGGGACAGGGATATGGCTACACCTTC.

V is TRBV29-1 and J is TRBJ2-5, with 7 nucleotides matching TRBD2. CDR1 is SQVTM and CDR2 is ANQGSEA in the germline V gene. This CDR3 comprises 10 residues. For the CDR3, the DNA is TGCGGGGGGGTTCAAGAGACCCAGTACTTC. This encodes CGGVQETQYF.

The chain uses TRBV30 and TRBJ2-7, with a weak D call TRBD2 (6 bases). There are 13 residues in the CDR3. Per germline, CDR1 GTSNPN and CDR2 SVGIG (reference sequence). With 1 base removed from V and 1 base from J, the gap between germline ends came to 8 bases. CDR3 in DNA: TGTGCCTGGAGTGCGGGAGATTCCTACGAGCAGTACTTC. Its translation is CAWSAGDSYEQYF.

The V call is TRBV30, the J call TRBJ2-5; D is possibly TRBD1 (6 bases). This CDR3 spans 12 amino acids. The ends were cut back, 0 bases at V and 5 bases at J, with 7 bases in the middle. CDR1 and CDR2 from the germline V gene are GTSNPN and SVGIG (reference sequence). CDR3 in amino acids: CAWSVRGETQYF. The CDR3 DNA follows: TGTGCCTGGAGTGTAAGGGGGGAGACCCAGTACTTC.

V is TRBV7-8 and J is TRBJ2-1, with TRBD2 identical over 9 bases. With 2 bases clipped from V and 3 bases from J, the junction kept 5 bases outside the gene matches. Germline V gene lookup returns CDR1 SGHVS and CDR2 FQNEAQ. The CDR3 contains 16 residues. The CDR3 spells CASSLLREGIYNEQFF. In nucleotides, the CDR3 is TGTGCCAGCAGCTTATTGCGGGAGGGGATCTACAATGAGCAGTTCTTC.

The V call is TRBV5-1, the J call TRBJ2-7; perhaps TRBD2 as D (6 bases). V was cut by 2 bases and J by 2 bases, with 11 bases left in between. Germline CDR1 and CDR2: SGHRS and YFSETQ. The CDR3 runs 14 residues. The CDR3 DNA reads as TGCGCCAGCAGCTTCAGAGCGGGTGCCTACGAGCAGTACTTC. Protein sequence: CASSFRAGAYEQYF. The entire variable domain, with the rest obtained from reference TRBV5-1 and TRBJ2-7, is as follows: KAGVTQTPRYLIKTRGQQVTLSCSPISGHRSVSWYQQTPGQGLQFLFEYFSETQRNKGNFPGRFSGRQFSNSRSEMNVSTLELGDSALYLCASSFRAGAYEQYFGPGTRLTVT.

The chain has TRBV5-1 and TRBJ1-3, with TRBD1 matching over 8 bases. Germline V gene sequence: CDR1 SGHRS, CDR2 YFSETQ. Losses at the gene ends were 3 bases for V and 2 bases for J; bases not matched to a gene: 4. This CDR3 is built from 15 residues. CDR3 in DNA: TGCGCCAGCAGCTCCGCAGGGGGCACTGGAAACACCATATATTTT. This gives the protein CASSSAGGTGNTIYF.

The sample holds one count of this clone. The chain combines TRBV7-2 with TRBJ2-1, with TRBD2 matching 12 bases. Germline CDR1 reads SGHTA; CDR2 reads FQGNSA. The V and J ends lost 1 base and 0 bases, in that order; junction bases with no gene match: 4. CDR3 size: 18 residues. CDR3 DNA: TGTGCCAGCAGCTTAGTCGCTAGCGGGAGGGCCTCCTACAATGAGCAGTTCTTC. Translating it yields CASSLVASGRASYNEQFF. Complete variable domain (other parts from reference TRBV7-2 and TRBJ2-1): GAGVSQSPSNKVTEKGKDVELRCDPISGHTALYWYRQSLGQGLEFLIYFQGNSAPDKSGLPSDRFSAERTGGSVSTLTIQRTQQEDSAVYLCASSLVASGRASYNEQFFGPGTRLTVL.

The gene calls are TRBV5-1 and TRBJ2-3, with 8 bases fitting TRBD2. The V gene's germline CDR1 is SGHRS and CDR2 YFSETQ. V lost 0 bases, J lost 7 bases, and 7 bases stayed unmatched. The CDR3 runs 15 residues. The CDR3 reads CASSLEGLEGNTQYF. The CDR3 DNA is TGCGCCAGCAGCTTGGAGGGACTAGAGGGGAATACGCAGTATTTT. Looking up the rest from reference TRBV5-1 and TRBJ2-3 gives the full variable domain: KAGVTQTPRYLIKTRGQQVTLSCSPISGHRSVSWYQQTPGQGLQFLFEYFSETQRNKGNFPGRFSGRQFSNSRSEMNVSTLELGDSALYLCASSLEGLEGNTQYFGPGTRLTVL.

The CDR3 sequence is CASSSQGGGITEAFF. In DNA form, the CDR3 reads TGTGCCAGCAGCTCACAGGGGGGAGGTATCACTGAAGCTTTCTTT. The J gene is TRBJ1-1, the V gene TRBV7-9, with 8 bases identical to TRBD1. This CDR3 region has 15 residues. The J segment lost 4 bases and the V segment lost 4 bases, leaving 8 bases of the junction unmatched. Germline values: CDR1 SEHNR, CDR2 FQNEAQ (reference sequence).

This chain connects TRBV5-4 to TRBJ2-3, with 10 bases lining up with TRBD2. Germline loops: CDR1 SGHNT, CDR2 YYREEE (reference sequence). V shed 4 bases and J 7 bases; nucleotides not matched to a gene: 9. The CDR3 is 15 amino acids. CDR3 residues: CASSDRRTSGYTQYF. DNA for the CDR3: TGTGCCAGCAGCGATAGACGGACTAGCGGCTATACGCAGTATTTT.

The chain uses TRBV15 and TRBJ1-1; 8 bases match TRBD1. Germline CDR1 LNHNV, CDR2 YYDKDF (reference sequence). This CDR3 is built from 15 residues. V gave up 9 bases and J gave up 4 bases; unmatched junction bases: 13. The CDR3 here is CATSTPGGQVTEAFF. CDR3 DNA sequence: TGTGCCACTTCTACTCCGGGGGGACAGGTCACTGAAGCTTTCTTT.

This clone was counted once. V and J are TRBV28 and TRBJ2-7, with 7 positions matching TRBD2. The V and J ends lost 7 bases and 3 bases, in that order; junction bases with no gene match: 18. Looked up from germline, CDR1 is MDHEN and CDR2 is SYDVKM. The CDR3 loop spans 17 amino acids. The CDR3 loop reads CASTRDATSVGVYEQYF. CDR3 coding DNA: TGTGCCAGCACTCGCGACGCCACTAGCGTTGGAGTCTACGAGCAGTACTTC.

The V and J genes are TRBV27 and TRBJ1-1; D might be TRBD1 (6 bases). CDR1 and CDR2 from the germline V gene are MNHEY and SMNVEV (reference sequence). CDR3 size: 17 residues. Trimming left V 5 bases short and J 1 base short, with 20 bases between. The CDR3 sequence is CASSPLWSLGQNTEAFF. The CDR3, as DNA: TGTGCCAGCAGTCCGCTGTGGAGTTTGGGACAGAACACTGAAGCTTTCTTT.

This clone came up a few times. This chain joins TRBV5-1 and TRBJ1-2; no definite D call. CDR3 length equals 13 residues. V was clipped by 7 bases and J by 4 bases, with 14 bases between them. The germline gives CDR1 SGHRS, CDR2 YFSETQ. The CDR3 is CASFGLAGYGYTF. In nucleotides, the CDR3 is TGCGCCAGCTTCGGCCTAGCGGGCTATGGCTACACCTTC.